Each of the 10 T cell receptor beta chains below was sequenced from the same sample in a study of PD-L1 blockade in urothelial cancer. TCRdb's copy holds only in-frame clones and misses some; the assay was immunoSEQ multiplex PCR. In the table there are some 100,000 clones, around 90% of which are singletons. The starting material was PBMCs, obtained around atezolizumab (anti-PD-L1) treatment. These receptor sequences come from a woman of 80 years or more with urothelial cancer.

The genes are TRBV7-2 and TRBJ1-1, with 11 bases lining up with TRBD1. V gave up 4 bases and J gave up 4 bases; unmatched junction bases: 5. The CDR3 is 15 amino acids. The germline gives CDR1 SGHTA, CDR2 FQGNSA. This chain's CDR3 is CASSSHGTGGTEAFF. The CDR3 DNA is TGTGCCAGCAGCTCACACGGGACAGGGGGCACTGAAGCTTTCTTT.

The chain recombines TRBV19 with TRBJ1-5, with 9 bases lining up with TRBD1. Germline V gene lookup returns CDR1 LNHDA and CDR2 SQIVND (reference sequence). J gave up 3 bases and V 11 bases, and 5 bases lay outside the gene matches. The CDR3 contains 13 residues. The CDR3 region is CALGQGYNQPQHF. As DNA, the CDR3 is TGTGCCTTGGGACAGGGTTACAATCAGCCCCAGCATTTT.

The CDR3 is CASSLGQVPSGANVLTF. The CDR3 nucleotides read TGTGCCAGCAGCTTGGGACAGGTCCCCTCTGGGGCCAACGTCCTGACTTTC. The rearrangement uses TRBV7-3 and TRBJ2-6, with TRBD1 identical over 8 bases. The V gene's germline CDR1 is SGHTA and CDR2 FQGTGA. V lost 3 bases to trimming and J lost 0 bases; unmatched junction nucleotides: 4. The CDR3 extends over 17 amino acids.

The J gene is TRBJ2-3, the V gene TRBV7-6; weak D call: TRBD1 (6 bases). The CDR3 extends over 16 amino acids. The V gene's germline CDR1 is SGHVS and CDR2 FNYEAQ. V gave up 7 bases and J gave up 0 bases, with 17 bases separating them. CDR3 DNA: TGTGCCAGCAACTTGGGGGCGGCCACTAGCACAGATACGCAGTATTTT. It codes for CASNLGAATSTDTQYF.

V usage is TRBV6-5 and J usage is TRBJ1-5, with D perhaps TRBD1 (6 bases). CDR1 is MNHEY, CDR2 SVGAGI, per germline. The ends were cut back, 6 bases at V and 6 bases at J, with 15 bases in the middle. The CDR3 loop spans 14 amino acids. The CDR3 DNA reads as TGTGCCAGCAGCACAGGGATCCAGAGTCAGCCCCAGCATTTT. Protein sequence: CASSTGIQSQPQHF.

V gene TRBV28 combines with J gene TRBJ1-3; possible D gene TRBD1, 5 bases. This CDR3 contains 13 residues. Trimming took off 7 bases at V and 3 bases at J, with 10 bases between the two ends. Germline CDR1 reads MDHEN; CDR2 reads SYDVKM. As DNA, the CDR3 is TGTGCCAGCACCCTGGACATTGGAAACACCATATATTTT. Its protein product is CASTLDIGNTIYF.

This clone was detected a few times. The genes are TRBV13 and TRBJ2-1; 16 bases are shared with TRBD2. CDR3 size: 18 residues. Germline CDR1 PRHDT, CDR2 FYEKMQ (reference sequence). With V trimmed by 5 bases and J by 3 bases, 7 bases remained unmatched. As DNA, the CDR3 is TGTGCCAGCAGCAATCCGGGACTAGCGGGAGGGCTCTACAATGAGCAGTTCTTC. Its translation is CASSNPGLAGGLYNEQFF.

The chain uses TRBV9 and TRBJ1-1; D uncertain. V lost 0 bases and J lost 1, with 7 bases in between. Germline CDR1 reads SGDLS; CDR2 reads YYNGEE. CDR3 size: 14 residues. CDR3 sequence: CASSVGGENTEAFF. DNA of the CDR3: TGTGCCAGCAGCGTAGGCGGTGAGAACACTGAAGCTTTCTTT.

The J gene is TRBJ1-5, the V gene TRBV19; TRBD1 matches at 9 bases. CDR3 size: 16 residues. Germline V gene lookup returns CDR1 LNHDA and CDR2 SQIVND (reference sequence). J gave up 6 bases and V 4 bases, and 10 bases lay outside the gene matches. The CDR3 loop is CASSTRGQGMSQPQHF. CDR3 sequence (DNA): TGTGCCAGTAGTACTAGGGGACAGGGTATGAGTCAGCCCCAGCATTTT.

The chain links TRBV6-1 to TRBJ1-5; D possibly corresponds to TRBD1 (6 bases). V lost 4 bases and J 3 bases, leaving 13 bases between the germline ends. Per germline, CDR1 MNHNS and CDR2 SASEGT. CDR3 length: 15 residues. The CDR3 coding sequence is TGTGCCAGCAGTGGTTTGTACAGGGCCAATCAGCCCCAGCATTTT. Translated, it gives CASSGLYRANQPQHF.